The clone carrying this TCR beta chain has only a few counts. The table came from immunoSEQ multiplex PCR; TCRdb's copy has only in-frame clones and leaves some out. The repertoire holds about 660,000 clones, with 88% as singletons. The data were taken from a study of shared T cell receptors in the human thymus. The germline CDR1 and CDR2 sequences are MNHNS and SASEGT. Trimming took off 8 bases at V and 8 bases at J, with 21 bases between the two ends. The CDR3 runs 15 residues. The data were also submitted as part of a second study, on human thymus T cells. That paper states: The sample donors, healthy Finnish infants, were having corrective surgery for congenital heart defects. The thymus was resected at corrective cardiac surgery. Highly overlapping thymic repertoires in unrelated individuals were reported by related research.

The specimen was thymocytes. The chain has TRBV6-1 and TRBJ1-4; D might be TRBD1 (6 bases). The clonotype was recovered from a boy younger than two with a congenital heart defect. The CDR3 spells CASVKGEAAPEKLFF. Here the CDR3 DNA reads TGTGCCAGCGTCAAGGGGGAAGCGGCCCCGGAAAAACTGTTTTTT.